The clone carrying this TCR beta chain was counted ten times or more. TCRdb analysed the 5' RACE reads with MiXCR anew, one entry per CDR3 protein. The sample holds about 25,000 distinct CDR3 sequences, around 5.8% seen once. With 6 bases removed from V and 4 bases from J, the gap between germline ends came to 13 bases. This CDR3 is 13 amino acids long. Germline values: CDR1 DFQATT, CDR2 SNEGSKA (reference sequence). The data derive from a study of early T cells in non-severe SARS-CoV-2 infection. The sequence derives from an adult who was a healthcare worker with PCR-confirmed SARS-CoV-2 infection or an uninfected control (not recorded which). Sequencing was carried out using whole blood. The V and J genes are TRBV20-1 and TRBJ1-5, with D perhaps matching TRBD1 (5 bases). For the CDR3, the DNA is TGCAGTGCCCTTAGACAGCCGAATCAGCCCCAGCATTTT. This gives the protein CSALRQPNQPQHF.